This is a list of T cell receptor beta chains from one sample in a study of T cell repertoires in cytomegalovirus infection. TCRdb independently ran MiXCR on the reads; one entry per CDR3 protein. The sample includes a few hundred thousand distinct CDR3 sequences, 25% to 35% of them seen just once. No cognate antigen is known for these TCRs. This sample comprised cultured PBMCs, obtained from culture after CMV antigen stimulation. These receptors were collected from a human donor in good health (CMV status not recorded). Some clones in this sample may be carry-over from other donors' samples. The CDR3 runs from the conserved cysteine through the conserved F or W. A D gene is named only where the DNA matches it firmly. A row's size may be missing; if present it is once, few, many or a size class.

V	size	J	D	CDR3	DNA
TRBV6-6	few	TRBJ2-5	-	CASSYSRGVGERQTQYF	TGTGCCAGCAGTTACTCCCGGGGAGTTGGGGAAAGACAGACCCAGTACTTC
TRBV28	-	TRBJ2-1	TRBD1	CASSSPSGQGYNEQFF	TGTGCCAGCAGTTCCCCCTCGGGACAGGGGTACAATGAGCAGTTCTTC
TRBV5-1	few	TRBJ2-5	-	CASSLAERGGGETQYF	TGCGCCAGCAGCTTGGCCGAAAGGGGGGGCGGCGAGACCCAGTACTTC
TRBV28	few	TRBJ2-2	-	CAGQNFPGELFF	TGTGCCGGCCAGAATTTCCCCGGGGAGCTGTTTTTT
TRBV7-9	-	TRBJ2-7	-	CASSRPQGHEQYF	TGTGCCAGCAGCCGGCCCCAGGGGCACGAGCAGTACTTC
TRBV2	-	TRBJ2-7	-	CASTDLSYEQYF	TGTGCCAGCACGGACCTCTCCTACGAGCAGTACTTC
TRBV7-2	-	TRBJ2-2	-	CASSLGGFYTGELFF	TGTGCCAGCAGCTTAGGCGGGTTTTACACCGGGGAGCTGTTTTTT
TRBV19	-	TRBJ2-1	TRBD2	CASSTASGRHNEQFF	TGTGCCAGTAGTACGGCTAGCGGTCGGCACAATGAGCAGTTCTTC
TRBV28	few	TRBJ1-1	TRBD1	CASSSPRGPGTEAFF	TGTGCCAGCAGTTCCCCAAGGGGGCCGGGCACTGAAGCTTTCTTT
TRBV19	-	TRBJ1-2	-	CASSVPDYGYTF	TGTGCCAGTAGTGTGCCAGACTATGGCTACACCTTC
TRBV12-3/TRBV12-4	few	TRBJ1-1	TRBD1	CASSPINRGTEAFF	TGTGCCAGCAGTCCAATAAACAGGGGCACTGAAGCTTTCTTT
TRBV10-3	few	TRBJ2-1	TRBD2	CAISDVSSGRVEQFF	TGTGCCATCAGTGATGTGTCTAGCGGGAGGGTTGAGCAGTTCTTC
TRBV29-1	few	TRBJ2-3	-	CSVERWEPDTQYF	TGCAGCGTTGAACGGTGGGAGCCAGATACGCAGTATTTT
TRBV7-2	-	TRBJ2-7	-	CASSSQGYNREF	TGTGCCAGCAGCTCCCAGGGATACAACAGGGAATTC
TRBV10-3	-	TRBJ1-5	-	CAISESWDQPQHF	TGTGCCATCAGTGAGTCGTGGGATCAGCCCCAGCATTTT
TRBV11-2	few	TRBJ1-1	TRBD1	CASSSVTGVTEAFF	TGTGCCAGCAGCTCTGTGACAGGGGTGACTGAAGCTTTCTTT
TRBV28	few	TRBJ2-1	TRBD2	CASSSYRLAGAFNEQFF	TGTGCCAGCAGTTCCTATCGACTAGCGGGAGCCTTCAATGAGCAGTTCTTC
TRBV6-5	-	TRBJ2-5	-	CASRTLTRGETQYF	TGTGCCAGCAGGACGCTAACTAGAGGAGAGACCCAGTACTTC
TRBV7-2	few	TRBJ1-1	-	CASKPNGMGGTEAFF	TGTGCCAGCAAACCTAACGGGATGGGGGGCACTGAAGCTTTCTTT
TRBV12-3/TRBV12-4	-	TRBJ2-5	-	CASSRQRAVGGTQYF	TGTGCCAGCAGCCGCCAGCGGGCTGTTGGGGGGACCCAGTACTTC
TRBV27	-	TRBJ2-1	TRBD2	CASSQLILDGRAYNEQFF	TGTGCCAGCAGCCAGCTGATACTTGACGGGAGGGCCTACAATGAGCAGTTCTTC
TRBV7-2	-	TRBJ2-1	-	CASSPRFWEQFF	TGTGCCAGCAGCCCTCGCTTTTGGGAGCAGTTCTTC
TRBV7-2	many	TRBJ1-2	-	CASSLGPYGYTF	TGTGCCAGCAGCTTAGGTCCTTATGGCTACACCTTC
TRBV7-2	medium-sized	TRBJ2-4	TRBD1	CASSSEQGSIQYF	TGTGCCAGCAGCTCCGAACAGGGGAGCATTCAGTACTTC
TRBV28	few	TRBJ2-5	TRBD2	CASSPGLAEPNRAQYF	TGTGCCAGCAGTCCCGGACTAGCGGAGCCCAACAGGGCCCAGTACTTC
TRBV19	-	TRBJ1-1	-	CASSRGGANTEAFF	TGTGCCAGTAGTAGAGGGGGGGCGAACACTGAAGCTTTCTTT
TRBV6-5	few	TRBJ1-5	-	CASSPTLLSNQPQHF	TGTGCCAGCAGTCCTACTTTACTTAGCAATCAGCCCCAGCATTTT
TRBV4-1	-	TRBJ2-3	TRBD2	CASSQDPGLAGSIDPTDTQYF	TGCGCCAGCAGCCAAGATCCGGGACTAGCGGGATCTATCGACCCCACAGATACGCAGTATTTT
TRBV29-1	-	TRBJ2-2	-	CSVRVRTNTVELFF	TGCAGCGTTCGTGTGCGGACGAACACCGTGGAGCTGTTTTTT
TRBV9	once	TRBJ1-2	-	CASSVGTSGSGGYTF	TGTGCCAGCAGCGTCGGGACCTCCGGATCGGGTGGCTACACCTTC
TRBV5-1	-	TRBJ1-2	-	CASSDDGQPKYGYTF	TGCGCCAGCAGTGATGATGGACAGCCCAAATATGGCTACACCTTC
TRBV30	few	TRBJ2-1	-	CAWSVLGTPLHNEQFF	TGTGCCTGGAGTGTACTAGGGACACCCTTACACAATGAGCAGTTCTTC
TRBV5-4	few	TRBJ2-5	TRBD1	CASSSPGGDQETQYF	TGTGCCAGCAGCTCACCAGGGGGTGACCAAGAGACCCAGTACTTC
TRBV19	-	TRBJ2-4	-	CASSIGRGNIQYF	TGTGCCAGTAGTATTGGTAGGGGGAACATTCAGTACTTC
TRBV20-1	-	TRBJ2-3	-	CSARDPDGTDTQYF	TGCAGTGCTAGAGACCCGGACGGCACAGATACGCAGTATTTT
TRBV6-5	few	TRBJ1-1	-	CASSSDMSRGNTEAFF	TGTGCCAGCAGTTCGGACATGTCGAGGGGGAACACTGAAGCTTTCTTT
TRBV11-2	-	TRBJ2-5	-	CASSFLTSQETQYF	TGTGCCAGCAGCTTTTTGACCAGCCAAGAGACCCAGTACTTC
TRBV27	once	TRBJ1-2	-	CASSTGPYGYTF	TGTGCCAGCAGTACAGGGCCCTATGGCTACACCTTC
TRBV7-2	few	TRBJ1-2	-	CASSSPGPSGYTF	TGTGCCAGCAGCTCCCCCGGCCCTAGTGGCTACACCTTC
TRBV7-9	few	TRBJ2-5	-	CATDGGSETQYF	TGTGCCACTGACGGGGGTTCGGAGACCCAGTACTTC
TRBV4-1	-	TRBJ2-1	TRBD2	CASSQAGRGYNEQFF	TGCGCCAGCAGCCAAGCTGGGAGGGGCTACAATGAGCAGTTCTTC
TRBV29-1	-	TRBJ2-1	TRBD2	CSGTSGRGGYNEQFF	TGCAGCGGGACTAGCGGGAGAGGGGGATACAATGAGCAGTTCTTC
TRBV6-1	-	TRBJ2-4	-	CASSYTGARAKNIQYF	TGTGCCAGCAGTTACACGGGGGCACGAGCCAAAAACATTCAGTACTTC
TRBV24-1	-	TRBJ2-1	-	CATSDVNYNEQFF	TGTGCCACCAGTGATGTGAATTACAATGAGCAGTTCTTC
TRBV7-2	many	TRBJ2-5	TRBD2	CASSPGTSGREETQYF	TGTGCCAGCAGCCCAGGGACTAGCGGGAGGGAAGAGACCCAGTACTTC
TRBV20-1	-	TRBJ2-1	-	CSAPRVPANEQFF	TGCAGTGCCCCCCGAGTCCCCGCCAATGAGCAGTTCTTC
TRBV7-2	many	TRBJ2-7	TRBD2	CASSHPISGKTYEQYF	TGTGCCAGCAGCCACCCGATTAGCGGGAAAACCTACGAGCAGTACTTC
TRBV6-6	-	TRBJ2-1	TRBD2	CASSYSGTSADEQFF	TGTGCCAGCAGTTACTCAGGGACTAGTGCTGATGAGCAGTTCTTC
TRBV7-6	few	TRBJ1-1	-	CASSPGMGNTEAFF	TGTGCCAGCAGCCCAGGGATGGGAAACACTGAAGCTTTCTTT
TRBV7-2	few	TRBJ1-2	-	CASSLRTPANYGYTF	TGTGCCAGCAGCTTAAGGACACCTGCTAACTATGGCTACACCTTC